Below are 25 T cell receptor beta chains sequenced from a single sample in a study of beta chain features in type 1 diabetes. Expressed TCRB transcripts were sequenced because the isolated RNA had all been reverse transcribed beforehand. The protocol was immunoSEQ multiplex PCR, while the TCRdb copy is restricted to in-frame clones and leaves out a portion. The table shows 45,000 to 65,000 clones, with about 50% occurring only once. Study conclusions and caveats: Moderate but significant shortening of TCRB CDR3s was recorded in all four CD4+ subsets from Type 1 diabetes patients.

Their antigen targets remain unknown. The sequenced sample consisted of Tregs from blood. These receptors were obtained from a woman in her 40s with type 1 diabetes.

The CDR3 loop is CASSPTSVKETQYF. The CDR3 DNA follows: TGTGCCAGCAGCCCCACTAGCGTGAAAGAGACCCAGTACTTC. The V and J genes are TRBV7-2 and TRBJ2-5, with 7 bases lining up with TRBD2. The CDR3 is made up of 14 amino acids. Germline V gene data show CDR1 as SGHTA and CDR2 as FQGNSA. The V gene end was trimmed by 5 bases and the J gene end by 3 bases; junction bases not matched to a gene: 6.

This clone was found a few times. The CDR3 DNA reads as TGTGCCAGCAGCTTCCTACAGAGCTCCTACGAGCAGTACTTC. Its protein product is CASSFLQSSYEQYF. V and J are TRBV7-6 and TRBJ2-7; D not certain. The V gene's germline CDR1 is SGHVS and CDR2 FNYEAQ. CDR3 size: 14 residues. With 3 bases removed from V and 0 bases from J, the gap between germline ends came to 9 bases.

V gene TRBV28 combines with J gene TRBJ2-7; the match to TRBD1 covers 10 bases. After removal of 4 bases from V and 3 bases from J, the junction contained 12 bases not matched to a gene. Germline CDR1 MDHEN, CDR2 SYDVKM. This CDR3 contains 17 residues. The CDR3 DNA sequence: TGTGCCAGCAGTTCCCGGGACAGGGGCTCCAGCTTCTACGAGCAGTACTTC. Translation gives CASSSRDRGSSFYEQYF.

This clone was seen only a few times. The rearrangement links TRBV7-9 to TRBJ1-1; the D is unclear. The CDR3 extends over 14 amino acids. Trimming took 7 bases from V and 3 from J, leaving 15 bases between them. CDR1 SEHNR and CDR2 FQNEAQ come from the germline V gene (reference sequence). The CDR3 region has the DNA TGTGCCAGCACCCCTACCGGAGGGTACACTGAAGCTTTCTTT. This codes for CASTPTGGYTEAFF.

The chain carries TRBV18 and TRBJ2-1, with 7 bases matching TRBD2. This CDR3 has 17 residues. Germline values: CDR1 KGHSH, CDR2 LQKENI. Germline trimming cut 6 bases from V and 0 bases from J; bases unmatched to any gene: 11. The DNA for the CDR3 is TGTGCCAGCTCCACTGACCGAACTAGCGTCTCCTACAATGAGCAGTTCTTC. Translated, it gives CASSTDRTSVSYNEQFF.

This sequence joins TRBV6-5 and TRBJ2-7; TRBD1 agrees at 7 bases. Unmatched junction bases numbered 1, after V lost 2 bases and J lost 3 bases. The CDR3 has 13 amino acids. The germline V gene encodes CDR1 MNHEY and CDR2 SVGAGI. The CDR3 coding sequence is TGTGCCAGCAGTTACCGGGACAGCTACGAGCAGTACTTC. It yields the protein CASSYRDSYEQYF.

V usage is TRBV5-4 and J usage is TRBJ2-5; the D gene is possibly TRBD1 (6 bases). The germline CDR1 and CDR2 sequences are SGHNT and YYREEE (reference sequence). The V and J ends lost 4 bases and 5 bases respectively, with 12 bases between them. This CDR3 region has 13 residues. CDR3 sequence reads: CASSLGGGETQYF. The DNA of the CDR3 is TGTGCCAGCAGCCTAGGGGGTGGGGAGACCCAGTACTTC.

The chain joins TRBV5-6 to TRBJ1-2, with D possibly being TRBD1 (5 bases). CDR3 length equals 14 residues. Germline CDR1 SGHDT, CDR2 YYEEEE. V was clipped by 5 bases and J by 8 bases, with 19 bases between them. CDR3 DNA: TGTGCCAGCAGTCGCGCCGGGGGGGTAGGGGGCTACACCTTC. This codes for CASSRAGGVGGYTF.

The chain uses TRBV29-1 and TRBJ1-1; D is ambiguous. Germline loops: CDR1 SQVTM, CDR2 ANQGSEA. The V and J ends lost 3 bases and 6 bases respectively, with 14 bases between them. The CDR3 extends over 13 amino acids. CDR3 residues: CSVEAYVGAEAFF. The CDR3 DNA reads TGCAGCGTTGAGGCCTACGTGGGCGCTGAAGCTTTCTTT.

The rearrangement links TRBV15 to TRBJ2-5; TRBD1 matches 10 bases. Germline V gene lookup returns CDR1 LNHNV and CDR2 YYDKDF (reference sequence). The ends lost 0 bases at V and 5 bases at J; junction bases unmatched: 9. The CDR3 is 17 residues long. CDR3 amino acids: CATSRDRATGGMETQYF. The CDR3 DNA reads as TGTGCCACCAGCAGAGATCGGGCGACAGGGGGCATGGAGACCCAGTACTTC.

The rearrangement links TRBV5-1 to TRBJ1-2; the D is unclear. Germline V gene data show CDR1 as SGHRS and CDR2 as YFSETQ. V lost 5 bases to trimming and J lost 7 bases, with 12 bases between them. This CDR3 comprises 12 residues. DNA for the CDR3: TGCGCCAGCAGTGACTCGATGGGTGGCTACACCTTC. Encoded protein: CASSDSMGGYTF.

This clone was recorded a few times. This sequence joins TRBV18 and TRBJ2-7, with TRBD2 matching 11 bases. V shed 4 bases and J 2 bases; nucleotides not matched to a gene: 4. The CDR3 is 15 residues long. Germline CDR1 KGHSH, CDR2 LQKENI. The CDR3 sequence is CASSRQTSGAYEQYF. The CDR3 coding sequence is TGTGCCAGCTCACGACAGACTAGCGGGGCCTACGAGCAGTACTTC.

The genes are TRBV5-1 and TRBJ1-5; 10 nucleotides line up with TRBD1. Germline CDR1 SGHRS, CDR2 YFSETQ. CDR3 length: 15 amino acids. V shed 5 bases and J 6 bases; nucleotides not matched to a gene: 8. The CDR3 sequence is CASREGTGDSQPQHF. The CDR3 DNA sequence: TGCGCCAGCAGAGAAGGGACAGGGGACAGTCAGCCCCAGCATTTT. The variable domain in full, completed from reference TRBV5-1 and TRBJ1-5, reads KAGVTQTPRYLIKTRGQQVTLSCSPISGHRSVSWYQQTPGQGLQFLFEYFSETQRNKGNFPGRFSGRQFSNSRSEMNVSTLELGDSALYLCASREGTGDSQPQHFGDGTRLSIL.

The sample holds a few counts of this clone. The J gene is TRBJ2-7, the V gene TRBV19; 9 bases map to TRBD2. The CDR3 covers 14 residues. V gave up 4 bases and J gave up 5 bases; unmatched junction bases: 6. Germline assignment: CDR1 LNHDA and CDR2 SQIVND (reference sequence). The CDR3 DNA sequence: TGTGCCAGTAGTAGTGGAGCGGGAGGCCACGAGCAGTACTTC. This encodes CASSSGAGGHEQYF.

This clone was counted only a few times. V and J are TRBV11-2 and TRBJ2-7, with 7 bases lining up with TRBD1. There are 13 residues in the CDR3. CDR1 and CDR2 (germline): SGHAT, FQNNGV. The V and J ends lost 6 bases and 4 bases, in that order; junction bases with no gene match: 6. This CDR3 is CASSSDRAYEQYF. The CDR3 DNA reads TGTGCCAGCAGTTCCGACAGGGCGTACGAGCAGTACTTC.

The chain joins TRBV5-4 to TRBJ2-5, with D unclear. Germline V lookup: CDR1 SGHNT, CDR2 YYREEE (reference sequence). CDR3 length equals 13 residues. The V end was cut by 2 bases, the J end by 3 bases, with 8 bases between. For the CDR3, the DNA is TGTGCCAGCAGCTTCGACTGGAAAGAGACCCAGTACTTC. Protein product: CASSFDWKETQYF.

As DNA, the CDR3 is TGTGCCAGTAGTATACAGGGCAGTCAGCCCCAGCATTTT. It yields the protein CASSIQGSQPQHF. The rearrangement links TRBV19 to TRBJ1-5; possible D gene TRBD1, 5 bases. CDR1 and CDR2 from the germline V gene are LNHDA and SQIVND (reference sequence). CDR3 length: 13 amino acids. The V end was cut by 2 bases, the J end by 6 bases, with 8 bases between.

This rearrangement joins TRBV20-1 to TRBJ2-5; TRBD2 might be the D (7 bases). Germline loops: CDR1 DFQATT, CDR2 SNEGSKA (reference sequence). This CDR3 is built from 11 residues. Trimming pared 6 bases from V and 10 bases from J, leaving 15 bases between. CDR3 nucleotide sequence: TGCAGTGCCAGCCGGGGGGACAACCAGTACTTC. Encoded protein: CSASRGDNQYF.

V is TRBV2 and J is TRBJ2-7; D may be TRBD2 (5 bases). The germline V gene encodes CDR1 SNHLY and CDR2 FYNNEI. The CDR3 sequence is 14 residues long. V lost 7 bases to trimming and J lost 0 bases, with 13 bases between them. The CDR3 is CASKSLGSSYEQYF. CDR3 DNA sequence: TGTGCCAGCAAGAGTCTGGGGAGCTCCTACGAGCAGTACTTC.

The rearrangement uses TRBV7-2 and TRBJ1-1; maybe TRBD1 (5 bases). The germline CDR1 and CDR2 sequences are SGHTA and FQGNSA. The V gene lost 0 bases and the J gene lost 0 bases, with 8 bases spanning the gap. This CDR3 has 15 amino acids. CDR3 amino acids: CASSLAGPLNTEAFF. The CDR3 nucleotides are TGTGCCAGCAGCTTAGCGGGGCCTTTGAACACTGAAGCTTTCTTT.

The chain carries TRBV15 and TRBJ1-4; 7 bases line up with TRBD1. The CDR3 totals 15 residues. Germline V gene lookup returns CDR1 LNHNV and CDR2 YYDKDF (reference sequence). With 3 bases clipped from V and 5 bases from J, the junction kept 6 bases outside the gene matches. The DNA for the CDR3 is TGTGCCACCAGCAGGCCGACAGGGAGGAATGAAAAACTGTTTTTT. Translated, it gives CATSRPTGRNEKLFF. Full variable domain (missing parts from reference TRBV15 and TRBJ1-4): DAMVIQNPRYQVTQFGKPVTLSCSQTLNHNVMYWYQQKSSQAPKLLFHYYDKDFNNEADTPDNFQSRRPNTSFCFLDIRSPGLGDTAMYLCATSRPTGRNEKLFFGSGTQLSVL.

This clone turned up a few times. This chain joins TRBV9 and TRBJ2-1; D might be TRBD1 (5 bases). V lost 2 bases, J lost 6 bases, and 21 bases lay in between. Looked up from germline, CDR1 is SGDLS and CDR2 is YYNGEE. This CDR3 is built from 17 residues. The CDR3 loop reads CASSVSDLSAGANEQFF. The CDR3 DNA reads TGTGCCAGCAGCGTTTCGGATTTGTCAGCTGGGGCCAATGAGCAGTTCTTC.

The chain joins TRBV11-2 to TRBJ2-1; D remains ambiguous. V lost 0 bases and J lost 4, with 4 bases in between. The length of the CDR3 is 13 residues. Per the germline V gene, CDR1 is SGHAT and CDR2 is FQNNGV. The CDR3 DNA sequence: TGTGCCAGCAGCTTAGACGTGTACAATGAGCAGTTCTTC. It yields the protein CASSLDVYNEQFF.

The V call is TRBV7-9, the J call TRBJ2-2, with D perhaps TRBD2 (5 bases). Germline values: CDR1 SEHNR, CDR2 FQNEAQ (reference sequence). Trimming stripped 3 bases from V and 7 bases from J, with 6 bases between. The CDR3 length is 12 residues. The CDR3 here is CASSLRDGELFF. CDR3 DNA sequence: TGTGCCAGCAGCTTGAGGGACGGGGAGCTGTTTTTT.

The chain carries TRBV10-3 and TRBJ1-2; perhaps TRBD1 as D (6 bases). V lost 4 bases and J 4 bases, leaving 7 bases between the germline ends. Germline CDR1 reads ENHRY; CDR2 reads SYGVKD. The CDR3 is 12 amino acids. The chain's CDR3 is CAISVGGYGYTF. CDR3 nucleotide sequence: TGTGCCATCAGTGTAGGGGGCTATGGCTACACCTTC.